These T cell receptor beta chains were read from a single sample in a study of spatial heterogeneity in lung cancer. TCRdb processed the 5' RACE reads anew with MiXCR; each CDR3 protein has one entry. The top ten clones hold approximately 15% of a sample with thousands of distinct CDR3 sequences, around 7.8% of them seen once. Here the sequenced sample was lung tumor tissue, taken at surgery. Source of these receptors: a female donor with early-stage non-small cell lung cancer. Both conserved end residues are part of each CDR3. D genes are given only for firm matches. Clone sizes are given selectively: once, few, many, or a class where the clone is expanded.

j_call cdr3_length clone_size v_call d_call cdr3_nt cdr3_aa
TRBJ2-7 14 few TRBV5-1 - TGCGCCAGCAGCTTGCAATCGAGCTCCTACGAGCAGTACTTC CASSLQSSSYEQYF
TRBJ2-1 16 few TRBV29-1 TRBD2 TGCAGCGTTGAAGGAGGGGGGAGCGGGAGTATCGATGAGCAGTTCTTC CSVEGGGSGSIDEQFF
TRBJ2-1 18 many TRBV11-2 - TGTGCCAGCAGCCCCCCTAGACTCGCACCCGTCTCCTACAATGAGCAGTTCTTC CASSPPRLAPVSYNEQFF
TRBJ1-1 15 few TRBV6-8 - TGTGCCAGCAGTTACTCGGCAGGGTTTATGGCTGAAGCTTTCTTT CASSYSAGFMAEAFF
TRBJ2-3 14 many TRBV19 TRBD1 TGTGCCAGTAGGCCGGACAGGGGCCAAGATACGCAGTATTTT CASRPDRGQDTQYF
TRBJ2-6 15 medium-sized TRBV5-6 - TGTGCCAGCAGCCGGGACGGGTGGGGGGCCAACGTCCTGACTTTC CASSRDGWGANVLTF
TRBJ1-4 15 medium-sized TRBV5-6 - TGTGCCAGCAGCTTGGATACGGCAACTAATGAAAAACTGTTTTTT CASSLDTATNEKLFF
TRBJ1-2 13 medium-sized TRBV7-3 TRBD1 TGTGCCAGCAGCCCCCGGACAGGGGGCGGCTACACCTTC CASSPRTGGGYTF
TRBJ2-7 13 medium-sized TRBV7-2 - TGTGCCAGCAGCTTAGGGATGGAGGGGGAGCAGTACTTC CASSLGMEGEQYF
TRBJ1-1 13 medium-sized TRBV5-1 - TGCGCCAGCAGCTTGGCGGAGGGGCTACGAGCTTTCTTT CASSLAEGLRAFF
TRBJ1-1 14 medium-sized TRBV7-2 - TGTGCCAGCACCCGCGTGGGGGGAAACACTGAAGCTTTCTTT CASTRVGGNTEAFF
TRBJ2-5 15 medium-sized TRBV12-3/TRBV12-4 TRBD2 TGTGCCAGCAGTTGGAGCGGGGGGGTCCAAGAGACCCAGTACTTC CASSWSGGVQETQYF
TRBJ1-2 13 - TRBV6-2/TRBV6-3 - TGTGCCAGCAGTCAGGGACTGTTCGATGGCTACACCTTC CASSQGLFDGYTF
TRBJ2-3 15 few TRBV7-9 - TGTGCCAGCAGCTTAGCGGCCTGGGTTGGAGATACGCAGTATTTT CASSLAAWVGDTQYF
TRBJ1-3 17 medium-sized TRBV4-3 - TGCGCCAGCAGCCAAGATCCGGGGGCGCGTACTGGAAACACCATATATTTT CASSQDPGARTGNTIYF
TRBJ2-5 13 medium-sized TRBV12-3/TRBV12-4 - TGTGCCAGCAGTTTTGGGTACCAAGAGACCCAGTACTTC CASSFGYQETQYF
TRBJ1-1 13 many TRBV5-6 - TGTGCCAGCAGCTTGATGATGGCATCTGAAGCTTTCTTT CASSLMMASEAFF
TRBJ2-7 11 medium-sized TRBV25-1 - TGTGCCAGCAGTGAGGCCTACGAGCAGTACTTC CASSEAYEQYF
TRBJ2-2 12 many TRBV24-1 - TGTGCCACCAGTGGGCAGACCGGGGAGCTGTTTTTT CATSGQTGELFF
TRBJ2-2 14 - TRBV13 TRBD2 TGTGCCAGCAGCCCCCGACTAGCGGCCGGGGAGCTGTTTTTT CASSPRLAAGELFF
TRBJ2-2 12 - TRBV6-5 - TGTGCCAGCAGTTACCCGGCCGGGGAGCTGTTTTTT CASSYPAGELFF
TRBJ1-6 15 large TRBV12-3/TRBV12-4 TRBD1 TGTGCCAGCAGTTTACTACAGGGGCCTAATTCACCCCTCCACTTT CASSLLQGPNSPLHF
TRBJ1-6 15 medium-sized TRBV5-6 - TGTGCCAGCAGCCGTTACGGGAGGGAGGATTCACCCCTCCACTTT CASSRYGREDSPLHF
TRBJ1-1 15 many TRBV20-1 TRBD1 TGCAGTCCCCTAGGGGGGACAGTGCGAAGGACCGAAGCTTTCTTT CSPLGGTVRRTEAFF
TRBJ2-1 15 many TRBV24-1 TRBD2 TGTGCCACCAGTGACAACCGCGGGAGAAGCAATGAGCAGTTCTTC CATSDNRGRSNEQFF
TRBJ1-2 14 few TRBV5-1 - TGCGCCAGCAGCTTGGGGCAGGATCACTATGGCTACACCTTC CASSLGQDHYGYTF
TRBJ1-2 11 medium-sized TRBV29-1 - TGCAGCGTTGAAAATGAGGGGCGTCGAACCTTC CSVENEGRRTF
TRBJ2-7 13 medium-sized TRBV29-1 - TGCAGCGTTCAGGGGGGCATGACCTACGAGCAGTACTTC CSVQGGMTYEQYF
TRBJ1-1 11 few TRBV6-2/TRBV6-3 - TGTGCCAGCAGTTTGGGCACTGAAGCTTTCTTT CASSLGTEAFF
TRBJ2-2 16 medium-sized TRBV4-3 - TGCGCCAGCAGCCAAGGGGGCACGGGGGCCATAGGGGAGCTGTTTTTT CASSQGGTGAIGELFF
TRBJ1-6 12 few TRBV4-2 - TGTGCCAGCAGCCAAGATTCTTCACCCCTCCACTTT CASSQDSSPLHF
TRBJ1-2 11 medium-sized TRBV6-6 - TGTGCCAGCAAGGGAAGCTATGGCTACACCTTC CASKGSYGYTF
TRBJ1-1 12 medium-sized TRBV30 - TGTGCCTGGAGTCCCCTCCGCACTGAAGCTTTCTTT CAWSPLRTEAFF
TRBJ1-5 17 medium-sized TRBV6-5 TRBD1 TGTGCCAGCAGTAGGTGGCAGGGGGGGAATAGCAATCAGCCCCAGCATTTT CASSRWQGGNSNQPQHF
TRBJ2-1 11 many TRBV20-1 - TGCAGTGCTAGAGATGGGAGGGAGCAGTTCTTC CSARDGREQFF
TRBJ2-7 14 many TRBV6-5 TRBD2 TGTGCCAGCAAACGCGGACTAGCGGGAGCCGAGCAGTACTTC CASKRGLAGAEQYF
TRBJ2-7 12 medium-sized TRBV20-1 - TGCAGTGCTAGCGGCGCGACCTACGAGCAGTACTTC CSASGATYEQYF
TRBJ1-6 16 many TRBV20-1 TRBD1 TGCAGTGCCAGAACCGGGACAGGGATCCTTAATTCACCCCTCCACTTT CSARTGTGILNSPLHF
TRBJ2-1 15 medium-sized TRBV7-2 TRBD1 TGTGCCAGCAGCTTAGACAGGGGTTCCTACAATGAGCAGTTCTTC CASSLDRGSYNEQFF
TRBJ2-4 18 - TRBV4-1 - TGCGCCAGCAGCCAAGAGGCCCCGGAACAAGCGGCCAAAAACATTCAGTACTTC CASSQEAPEQAAKNIQYF